The clone carrying this T cell receptor beta chain was detected ten times or more. Its specificity is not known. The TCR library protocol attached unique molecular identifiers to the individual cDNA molecules. Each CDR3 protein is one row after TCRdb ran MiXCR on the 5' RACE reads. The profile shows 30,000 to 40,000 distinct CDR3 sequences, 9% to 9.5% of them singletons. The sample comes from a study of early T cells in non-severe SARS-CoV-2 infection. Study information: Bulk RNA from unsorted whole blood was sequenced; chains were unpaired. The study's findings and limits: Sequences matched to VDJdb favored anti-spike CD8 responses, while private and CD4 specificities were missed.

CDR3 length equals 15 residues. V was cut by 4 bases and J by 4 bases, with 16 bases left in between. The chain has TRBV12-3 or TRBV12-4 and TRBJ1-1; no clear D. The sequence was collected from an adult who was a healthcare worker with PCR-confirmed SARS-CoV-2 infection or an uninfected control (not recorded which). Specimen: whole blood. CDR3 sequence: CASSSTGRGGTEAFF. CDR3 sequence (DNA): TGTGCCAGCAGTTCTACCGGACGAGGAGGCACTGAAGCTTTCTTT.